The 21 T cell receptor beta chains given below trace back to one sample, sequenced in a study of shared clonotypes between healthy human individuals. Profiled with immunoSEQ multiplex PCR; TCRdb holds only in-frame clones, not every one. The sample lists more than 2,000,000 clones; roughly 92% were seen once. Input material: naive CD4+ T cells sorted from blood. Specified subset: CD45RA+ positively selected. The source of these receptors is a young man in good health.

The rearrangement uses TRBV4-1 and TRBJ2-2, with 8 positions matching TRBD1. Germline CDR1 MGHRA, CDR2 YSYEKL. The CDR3 loop spans 16 amino acids. With V trimmed by 4 bases and J by 1 base, 5 bases remained unmatched. CDR3 loop: CASSRSGTGNTGELFF. The CDR3 nucleotides are TGCGCCAGCAGCCGCTCCGGGACAGGGAACACCGGGGAGCTGTTTTTT.

Worth noting for this clone: This CDR3 is also generated by other DNA sequences in the sample. The rearrangement joins TRBV7-2 to TRBJ2-7; TRBD2 matches 11 bases. The J segment lost 2 bases and the V segment lost 5 bases, leaving 5 bases of the junction unmatched. The CDR3 contains 15 residues. Per the germline V gene, CDR1 is SGHTA and CDR2 is FQGNSA. CDR3 sequence: CASSPGLAVTYEQYF. The CDR3 nucleotides are TGTGCCAGCAGCCCGGGACTAGCGGTGACCTACGAGCAGTACTTC.

There are a few counts of this clone. Other nucleotide sequences in the sample specify the same CDR3. Here the CDR3 DNA reads TGTGCCAGCAGCTTTGGTACCGATACGCAGTATTTT. This sequence encodes CASSFGTDTQYF. The rearrangement uses TRBV7-2 and TRBJ2-3; D gene ambiguous. The CDR3 consists of 12 residues. Germline lookup yields CDR1 SGHTA and CDR2 FQGNSA. V shed 3 bases and J shed 6 bases, with 7 bases lying between them.

The chain has TRBV25-1 and TRBJ1-2; tentatively, D is TRBD1 (5 bases). Germline V gene data show CDR1 as MGHDK and CDR2 as SYGVNS. The CDR3 loop spans 11 amino acids. V was pared by 7 bases and J by 7 bases, with 10 bases between. The CDR3 is CASTSGGGYTF. The CDR3 DNA follows: TGTGCCAGCACGAGCGGGGGTGGCTACACCTTC.

The chain joins TRBV11-2 to TRBJ2-7; 9 bases are a match to TRBD1. Germline CDR1 and CDR2: SGHAT and FQNNGV. The CDR3 totals 15 residues. V trimming: 6 bases; J trimming: 3 bases; junction bases outside the gene matches: 9. As DNA, the CDR3 is TGTGCCAGCAGAGCTCCGGGACAGGGAGACTACGAGCAGTACTTC. Translated, it gives CASRAPGQGDYEQYF.

The chain is built from TRBV30 and TRBJ2-7, with 8 bases identical to TRBD1. The CDR3 runs to 15 residues. The V and J ends lost 4 bases and 4 bases, in that order; junction bases with no gene match: 12. The germline V gene encodes CDR1 GTSNPN and CDR2 SVGIG (reference sequence). The CDR3 DNA sequence: TGTGCCTGGAACCAAGGACAGGGAGCAATTTACGAGCAGTACTTC. Translating gives CAWNQGQGAIYEQYF.

This sequence joins TRBV19 and TRBJ1-1; a possible D gene is TRBD1 (5 bases). The germline V gene has CDR1 LNHDA and CDR2 SQIVND (reference sequence). This CDR3 has 13 residues. V was shortened by 2 bases and J by 4 bases, with 8 bases between the two germline ends. The CDR3 nucleotides read TGTGCCAGTAGTATATGGGGGGGCACTGAAGCTTTCTTT. This gives the protein CASSIWGGTEAFF.

Regarding this clone: The sample has other DNA sequences that encode this CDR3 too. This chain joins TRBV28 and TRBJ2-2; D is unclear. V was shortened by 6 bases and J by 5 bases, with 4 bases between the two germline ends. The CDR3 is 11 amino acids. Germline values: CDR1 MDHEN, CDR2 SYDVKM. The CDR3 region has the DNA TGTGCCAGCAGGGGGACCGGGGAGCTGTTTTTT. It yields the protein CASRGTGELFF. Filled out from reference TRBV28 and TRBJ2-2, the complete variable domain reads DVKVTQSSRYLVKRTGEKVFLECVQDMDHENMFWYRQDPGLGLRLIYFSYDVKMKEKGDIPEGYSVSREKKERFSLILESASTNQTSMYLCASRGTGELFFGEGSRLTVL.

The rearrangement joins TRBV7-2 to TRBJ2-1; unclear D gene. The length of the CDR3 is 14 residues. The germline V and J ends were trimmed by 5 bases and 4 bases, with 12 bases remaining between them. Germline V gives CDR1 SGHTA, CDR2 FQGNSA. CDR3 region: CASSPSPWYNEQFF. The CDR3 bases are TGTGCCAGCAGCCCCTCCCCATGGTACAATGAGCAGTTCTTC.

This clone was observed a handful of times. This chain connects TRBV10-2 to TRBJ1-5; TRBD1 is a possible D gene (5 bases). Germline loops: CDR1 WSHSY, CDR2 SAAADI. Trimming shortened V by 7 bases and J by 5 bases, and 12 bases separated the two germline ends. There are 13 residues in the CDR3. CDR3 sequence (DNA): TGCGCCAGCACCTGGGACGGGGATCAGCCCCAGCATTTT. This codes for CASTWDGDQPQHF.

The rearrangement joins TRBV6-1 to TRBJ2-1; D is unresolved. This CDR3 has 15 amino acids. Germline CDR1 reads MNHNS; CDR2 reads SASEGT. Trimming shortened V by 2 bases and J by 0 bases, and 8 bases separated the two germline ends. The CDR3 nucleotides read TGTGCCAGCAGTGAACCCCTCCGCTCCTACAATGAGCAGTTCTTC. Its translation is CASSEPLRSYNEQFF.

As for this clone: Other DNA sequences within the sample encode an identical CDR3. This chain joins TRBV5-1 and TRBJ1-4; no firm D call. V lost 0 bases, J lost 8 bases, and 11 bases lay in between. The CDR3 extends over 14 amino acids. Germline CDR1 reads SGHRS; CDR2 reads YFSETQ. The CDR3 coding sequence is TGCGCCAGCAGCTTGGACTCGACGGACGAAAAACTGTTTTTT. Its protein product is CASSLDSTDEKLFF.

The chain couples TRBV30 to TRBJ1-5; 9 bases are shared with TRBD1. Germline V lookup: CDR1 GTSNPN, CDR2 SVGIG (reference sequence). The CDR3 contains 18 residues. V was pared by 1 base and J by 0 bases, with 10 bases of the junction left unmatched. The CDR3: CAWSADRGNLYSNQPQHF. CDR3 nucleotide sequence: TGTGCCTGGAGTGCGGACAGGGGAAACCTCTATAGCAATCAGCCCCAGCATTTT. Full variable domain (outside the CDR3, taken from reference TRBV30 and TRBJ1-5): SQTIHQWPATLVQPVGSPLSLECTVEGTSNPNLYWYRQAAGRGLQLLFYSVGIGQISSEVPQNLSASRPQDRQFILSSKKLLLSDSGFYLCAWSADRGNLYSNQPQHFGDGTRLSIL.

This chain links TRBV5-1 with TRBJ1-5; D ambiguous. Germline CDR1 is SGHRS and CDR2 is YFSETQ. V was cut by 0 bases and J by 5 bases, with 12 bases left in between. The CDR3 length is 15 residues. The CDR3 region has the DNA TGCGCCAGCAGCTTGGACGAGGAGAAGGATCAGCCCCAGCATTTT. Amino acid sequence: CASSLDEEKDQPQHF.

This chain uses TRBV11-2 with TRBJ2-7, with D unresolved. The CDR3 is made up of 15 amino acids. The germline V and J ends were trimmed by 6 bases and 2 bases, with 17 bases remaining between them. Germline V gives CDR1 SGHAT, CDR2 FQNNGV. DNA for the CDR3: TGTGCCAGCAGTCCAAATCCCGGAGTTACCTACGAGCAGTACTTC. It translates to CASSPNPGVTYEQYF.

The chain joins TRBV10-3 to TRBJ1-1; no reliable D call. Germline V lookup: CDR1 ENHRY, CDR2 SYGVKD. This CDR3 has 13 residues. V lost 10 bases, J lost 0 bases, and 12 bases lay in between. CDR3 protein: CATKDGLNTEAFF. The DNA of the CDR3 is TGTGCCACCAAGGACGGGTTGAACACTGAAGCTTTCTTT.

The genes are TRBV19 and TRBJ1-2; D unresolved. CDR1 LNHDA and CDR2 SQIVND come from the germline V gene (reference sequence). The CDR3 spans 15 residues. The V end was cut by 1 base, the J end by 5 bases, with 14 bases between. CDR3 loop: CASSIGREIRYGYTF. The CDR3 region has the DNA TGTGCCAGTAGTATAGGCCGGGAAATTCGTTATGGCTACACCTTC.

The genes are TRBV30 and TRBJ2-5; 12 bases agree with TRBD2. TRBJ2-7 matches the DNA end more closely, so the J call is doubtful. Germline lookup yields CDR1 GTSNPN and CDR2 SVGIG (reference sequence). The CDR3 totals 15 residues. The CDR3 region is CAWVPSSGRASEQYF. CDR3 nucleotides: TGTGCCTGGGTGCCTTCTAGCGGGAGGGCAAGCGAGCAGTACTTC.

This clone has just a few counts. This chain links TRBV6-4 with TRBJ1-3; D is perhaps TRBD1 (5 bases). Trimming stripped 7 bases from V and 0 bases from J, with 10 bases between. The CDR3 totals 14 residues. Germline CDR1 MRHNA, CDR2 SNTAGT. The CDR3 region has the DNA TGTGCCAGCACGAGGAGGGGCTCTGGAAACACCATATATTTT. This translates into CASTRRGSGNTIYF.

In regard to this clone: This CDR3 is also generated by other DNA sequences in the sample. V gene TRBV9 combines with J gene TRBJ1-5; 10 bases align to TRBD1. This CDR3 is 16 amino acids long. Germline V gives CDR1 SGDLS, CDR2 YYNGEE. Trimming removed 0 bases from V and 4 bases from J; junction bases left unmatched: 4. DNA of the CDR3: TGTGCCAGCAGCGTAGGGGTGGGACAGGGGAATCAGCCCCAGCATTTT. Its protein product is CASSVGVGQGNQPQHF.

CDR3 in amino acids: CASSFLSGGSLYEQYF. CDR3 nucleotide sequence: TGTGCCAGCAGCTTCTTGAGCGGGGGGTCCCTCTACGAGCAGTACTTC. The chain couples TRBV7-2 to TRBJ2-7; 9 bases match TRBD2. The CDR3 is 16 residues long. Germline V gives CDR1 SGHTA, CDR2 FQGNSA. The junction had 9 bases not matched to a gene; V was cut back by 3 bases and J by 3 bases.